There are many counts of the clone carrying this T cell receptor beta chain. Its antigen is unknown. Using RNA template, CDR3s of TCR alpha and beta were amplified with iRepertoire arm-PCR. For one-step reverse transcription and amplification, 100-400 ng of tissue mRNA or PBMC total RNA was used. TCRdb analysed the multiplex PCR reads with MiXCR anew, one entry per CDR3 protein. The data contain about 89,000 distinct CDR3 sequences, roughly 23% of them singletons. Germline V gene sequence: CDR1 MNHEY, CDR2 SMNVEV (reference sequence). J gave up 4 bases and V 8 bases, and 6 bases lay outside the gene matches. CDR3 length: 15 amino acids. The data were taken from a study of glioma-infiltrating T cells. Overall study results and limits: Only very few CDR3 sequences appeared in both tissue and blood. Tissue-blood divergence was below expectation in non-neoplastic patients, above in gliomas.

The receptor was isolated from a human donor with low-grade glioma or glioblastoma, undergoing nonglioma brain surgery, or in good health (not recorded which). This chain uses TRBV27 with TRBJ2-1, with 12 bases matching TRBD2. The specimen sequenced was glioma tissue, nonneoplastic brain tissue, or PBMCs (not recorded which). This CDR3 reads CASRTGLAGYNEQFF. Written as DNA, the CDR3 is TGTGCCAGCCGTACCGGACTAGCGGGGTACAATGAGCAGTTCTTC.